The 7 T cell receptor beta chains listed next were all sequenced from one sample in a study of T cells in Graves' hyperthyroidism and ophthalmopathy. Researchers amplified the TCR beta CDR3 regions from RNA transcripts. HTBI primers were employed in a first-round RT-PCR of the TCR CDR3. TCRdb used MiXCR to reprocess the multiplex PCR reads, holding one entry per CDR3 protein. The sample lists under 750,000 distinct CDR3 sequences, roughly 20% occurring once. Sequencing input: blood. Receptor source: a woman aged 45-65 years with Graves' hyperthyroidism that later progressed to Graves' ophthalmopathy.

This clonotype was counted a few times. This chain links TRBV20-1 with TRBJ1-1; 7 bases fit TRBD1. Per the germline V gene, CDR1 is DFQATT and CDR2 is SNEGSKA (reference sequence). With 5 bases clipped from V and 5 bases from J, the junction kept 8 bases outside the gene matches. The CDR3 runs to 13 residues. Here the CDR3 DNA reads TGCAGTGCTCGACAGGGAGGTAAAACTGAAGCTTTCTTT. It translates to CSARQGGKTEAFF.

This clonotype has more than one count but fewer than ten. The rearrangement joins TRBV20-1 to TRBJ1-2, with D uncertain. Trimming took off 0 bases at V and 5 bases at J, with 13 bases between the two ends. This CDR3 comprises 14 residues. CDR1 and CDR2 from the germline V gene are DFQATT and SNEGSKA (reference sequence). In nucleotides, the CDR3 is TGCAGTGCTAGAGATTGGGGTGACGGTTATGGCTACACCTTC. Its translation: CSARDWGDGYGYTF.

This chain's CDR3 is CSARSLQETQYF. The DNA for the CDR3 is TGCAGTGCTAGAAGCCTCCAAGAGACCCAGTACTTC. The chain joins TRBV20-1 to TRBJ2-5; no firm D call. Per germline, CDR1 DFQATT and CDR2 SNEGSKA (reference sequence). Deletions cut 2 bases from V and 1 base from J, with 5 bases between. CDR3 length equals 12 residues.

This clonotype has ten or more counts. The rearrangement uses TRBV6-2 or TRBV6-3 and TRBJ2-5, with D perhaps TRBD2 (7 bases). Trimming stripped 7 bases from V and 1 base from J, with 13 bases between. The CDR3 runs 14 residues. Germline loops: CDR1 MNHEY, CDR2 SVGEGT. CDR3 loop: CASTGRGAQETQYF. The CDR3, as DNA: TGTGCCAGCACCGGACGGGGGGCCCAAGAGACCCAGTACTTC.

V and J are TRBV29-1 and TRBJ2-2; D remains unclear. Germline V gene data show CDR1 as SQVTM and CDR2 as ANQGSEA. Trimming cost V 4 bases and J 2 bases, with 5 bases left between them. The length of the CDR3 is 12 residues. The CDR3 bases are TGCAGCGTTGGATATAACACCGGGGAGCTGTTTTTT. Translated: CSVGYNTGELFF.

This clonotype was found a few times. V is TRBV7-9 and J is TRBJ1-2; 9 bases align to TRBD1. J gave up 6 bases and V 5 bases, and 4 bases lay outside the gene matches. The CDR3 has 13 amino acids. The germline V gene has CDR1 SEHNR and CDR2 FQNEAQ (reference sequence). CDR3 in DNA: TGTGCCAGCAGCCGGGACAGGGTAAATGGCTACACCTTC. Its protein product is CASSRDRVNGYTF.

This chain joins TRBV29-1 and TRBJ1-2; 7 bases line up with TRBD1. Per germline, CDR1 SQVTM and CDR2 ANQGSEA. The trim removed 7 bases at V and 5 bases at J, leaving 16 bases unmatched. This CDR3 is built from 15 residues. The CDR3 sequence is CSAVVAGGPPYGYTF. CDR3 coding DNA: TGCAGCGCGGTGGTAGCAGGGGGTCCCCCGTATGGCTACACCTTC. Filled out from reference TRBV29-1 and TRBJ1-2, the complete variable domain reads SAVISQKPSRDICQRGTSLTIQCQVDSQVTMMFWYRQQPGQSLTLIATANQGSEATYESGFVIDKFPISRPNLTFSTLTVSNMSPEDSSIYLCSAVVAGGPPYGYTFGSGTRLTVV.